This is a list of T cell receptor beta chains from one sample in a study of blood T cell repertoires in COVID-19. Repertoires were generated with immunoSEQ multiplex PCR, while TCRdb's copy carries only in-frame clones and drops some. There are 500,000 to 600,000 clones in the sample; 85% to 90% occur only once, and 7.5% to 9% lies in the top ten. The material sequenced was peripheral blood. All receptors come from a woman aged 45 to 65 with COVID-19, enrolled during active disease. The CDR3 runs from the conserved cysteine through the conserved F or W. The D gene is left open where the match is weak. Clone size is stated in some rows and not others, as once, few, many or a class when expanded.

j_call clone_size d_call v_call cdr3_aa cdr3_nt
TRBJ2-1 . . TRBV6-5 CASKSNYEQFF TGTGCCAGCAAATCTAACTATGAGCAGTTCTTC
TRBJ2-1 . TRBD2 TRBV13 CASSSPPHRGSAGDEQFF TGTGCCAGCAGCTCTCCCCCCCATCGGGGGTCGGCGGGGGATGAGCAGTTCTTC
TRBJ1-2 . TRBD1 TRBV19 CASMVSGGRGYTF TGTGCCAGTATGGTGTCAGGGGGCCGTGGCTACACCTTC
TRBJ1-5 . . TRBV5-1 CASSLDGRGNQPQHF TGCGCCAGCAGCTTGGACGGGAGGGGCAATCAGCCCCAGCATTTT
TRBJ2-1 . TRBD2 TRBV19 CATQKVAGGYNEQFF TGTGCCACCCAAAAAGTAGCGGGGGGGTACAATGAGCAGTTCTTC
TRBJ1-3 . . TRBV5-6 CASSPAMSYPGNTIYF TGTGCCAGCAGCCCCGCCATGTCCTACCCAGGAAACACCATATATTTT
TRBJ1-2 . . TRBV13 CASSARGRDYGYTF TGTGCCAGCAGCGCCAGGGGAAGGGACTATGGCTACACCTTC
TRBJ1-6 once TRBD1 TRBV19 CASSLRDRQSPLHF TGTGCCAGTAGCCTCCGGGACAGGCAATCACCCCTCCACTTT
TRBJ2-3 . TRBD1 TRBV6-6 CASSYSYEGATDTQYF TGTGCCAGCAGTTACTCGTATGAGGGGGCGACAGATACGCAGTATTTT
TRBJ2-1 . TRBD2 TRBV7-9 CASSLVSGDNEQFF TGTGCCAGCAGCTTGGTCAGCGGGGATAATGAGCAGTTCTTC
TRBJ2-7 once . TRBV4-1 CASSQGEQGTYEQYF TGCGCCAGCAGCCAAGGCGAACAGGGTACCTACGAGCAGTACTTC
TRBJ1-1 . . TRBV18 CASSFRAGRLNTEAFF TGTGCCAGCTCATTCCGGGCGGGCAGGTTGAACACTGAAGCTTTCTTT
TRBJ1-1 . TRBD1 TRBV4-2 CASSHGQGAMNTEAFF TGTGCCAGCAGCCACGGACAGGGGGCCATGAACACTGAAGCTTTCTTT
TRBJ1-1 . . TRBV5-1 CASSLGMDGKVEAFF TGCGCCAGCAGCTTGGGGATGGACGGGAAAGTTGAAGCTTTCTTT
TRBJ2-3 . TRBD1 TRBV30 CAWSLQGATDTQYF TGTGCCTGGAGTCTACAGGGGGCAACAGATACGCAGTATTTT
TRBJ1-1 . . TRBV2 CASSEGRRAPAFF TGTGCCAGCAGTGAAGGGCGGAGAGCGCCAGCTTTCTTT
TRBJ2-3 . . TRBV5-6 CASRRQTDTQYF TGTGCCAGCAGAAGACAGACAGATACGCAGTATTTT
TRBJ2-6 . TRBD1 TRBV18 CASSSRTGLRRGANVLTF TGTGCCAGCTCATCCCGGACAGGGCTGAGACGGGGGGCCAACGTCCTGACTTTC
TRBJ1-3 . . TRBV7-9 CASGTAGNTIYF TGTGCCAGCGGAACAGCTGGAAACACCATATATTTT
TRBJ2-1 . TRBD2 TRBV27 CASSLSSGGLNEQFF TGTGCCAGCAGTTTATCTAGCGGGGGTTTGAATGAGCAGTTCTTC
TRBJ1-1 . . TRBV6-5 CASSTSGNTEAFF TGTGCCAGCAGTACTAGTGGGAACACTGAAGCTTTCTTT
TRBJ1-2 . . TRBV30 CARDRDSFYGYTF TGTGCCCGAGACCGGGACTCCTTCTATGGCTACACCTTC
TRBJ2-7 once TRBD1 TRBV7-9 CASRGQGDYEQYF TGTGCCAGCAGGGGACAGGGGGATTACGAGCAGTACTTC